A single sample gave rise to the 25 T cell receptor beta chains below, sequenced in a study of blood T cell repertoires in COVID-19. TCRdb keeps only in-frame clones here, not all; method: immunoSEQ multiplex PCR. The sample includes tens of thousands of clones, roughly 80% seen only once; the top ten take 10% to 13%. Sequencing was performed on peripheral blood. These receptors were taken from a man in his fifties or sixties with COVID-19, enrolled during active disease.

The chain is built from TRBV7-9 and TRBJ2-1, with D perhaps matching TRBD2 (5 bases). CDR1 and CDR2 from the germline V gene are SEHNR and FQNEAQ (reference sequence). Trimming pared 5 bases from V and 8 bases from J, leaving 25 bases between. CDR3 length: 17 amino acids. This CDR3 is CASSPGKDFDPGDEQFF. CDR3 coding DNA: TGTGCCAGCAGCCCCGGTAAAGACTTTGACCCCGGGGATGAGCAGTTCTTC.

This clone was seen only once. The chain links TRBV24-1 to TRBJ2-2, with TRBD1 as a possible D gene (5 bases). V was pared by 4 bases and J by 4 bases, with 9 bases between. Per germline, CDR1 KGHDR and CDR2 SFDVKD. The CDR3 loop spans 14 amino acids. CDR3 DNA sequence: TGTGCCACCAGTGAACCAGGGATCACCGGGGAGCTGTTTTTT. Translated, it gives CATSEPGITGELFF.

This chain uses TRBV5-8 with TRBJ2-3, with D perhaps matching TRBD2 (5 bases). Trimming took 2 bases from V and 0 from J, leaving 13 bases between them. This CDR3 comprises 16 residues. Per the germline V gene, CDR1 is SGHTS and CDR2 is YDEGEE. CDR3 loop: CASSLMVGVSTDTQYF. The CDR3 region has the DNA TGTGCCAGCAGCTTAATGGTGGGAGTAAGCACAGATACGCAGTATTTT.

This clone was detected once. The V gene is TRBV3-1 (or the pseudogene TRBV3-2), the J gene TRBJ2-3, with 11 bases matching TRBD2. The CDR3 runs to 14 residues. J was trimmed by 11 bases and V by 4 bases; bases with no gene match: 8. Germline V gives CDR1 LGHDT, CDR2 YNNKEL (reference sequence). This CDR3 is CASSPFSGRAEQYF. CDR3 in DNA: TGTGCCAGCAGCCCCTTTAGCGGGAGGGCGGAGCAGTATTTT.

This clone was seen a few times. The chain recombines TRBV5-1 with TRBJ2-7; 10 bases are a match to TRBD1. The V gene's germline CDR1 is SGHRS and CDR2 YFSETQ. This CDR3 comprises 15 residues. Trimming at V came to 0 bases and at J to 4 bases, leaving 4 bases not matched to a gene. The chain's CDR3 is CASSLATGGGYEQYF. The DNA of the CDR3 is TGCGCCAGCAGCTTGGCGACAGGGGGCGGGTACGAGCAGTACTTC.

This clone has more than one count but fewer than ten. The CDR3 region has the DNA TGTGCCAGCAGTGACCCGGACAGGGTGCCTGAAGCTTTCTTT. Its protein is CASSDPDRVPEAFF. The chain carries TRBV6-1 and TRBJ1-1; 8 bases fit TRBD1. Germline-derived CDR1 and CDR2 are MNHNS and SASEGT. This CDR3 has 14 residues. J was trimmed by 6 bases and V by 3 bases; bases with no gene match: 6.

The chain couples TRBV28 to TRBJ1-6; D is perhaps TRBD1 (6 bases). CDR1 is MDHEN, CDR2 SYDVKM, per germline. The CDR3 contains 17 residues. The V end was cut by 5 bases, the J end by 3 bases, with 17 bases between. The CDR3 nucleotides read TGTGCCAGCAGTCCCACCCCTCCAGGGGTCTATAATTCACCCCTCCACTTT. The encoded protein is CASSPTPPGVYNSPLHF.

This rearrangement joins TRBV9 to TRBJ2-6; a weak D match, TRBD1 (6 bases). Trimming cost V 0 bases and J 0 bases, with 10 bases left between them. Germline assignment: CDR1 SGDLS and CDR2 YYNGEE. This CDR3 is 17 amino acids long. CDR3 DNA sequence: TGTGCCAGCAGCGTAGATGTAGGGGGCTCTGGGGCCAACGTCCTGACTTTC. It is translated as CASSVDVGGSGANVLTF.

This chain links TRBV28 with TRBJ1-1; TRBD1 matches 9 bases. V was clipped by 5 bases and J by 5 bases; unmatched bases: 6. CDR1 is MDHEN and CDR2 is SYDVKM in the germline V gene. The length of the CDR3 is 14 residues. Here the CDR3 reads CASSLLQGATEAFF. In DNA, the CDR3 is TGTGCCAGCAGTCTGCTACAGGGGGCAACTGAAGCTTTCTTT.

The chain combines TRBV10-3 with TRBJ2-3; TRBD2 matches 14 bases. Trimming cost V 6 bases and J 5 bases; bases outside gene matches: 4. Germline CDR1 reads ENHRY; CDR2 reads SYGVKD. The CDR3 runs to 15 residues. The CDR3 here is CAIRGTSGRGDTQYF. CDR3 nucleotide sequence: TGTGCCATCAGGGGGACTAGCGGGAGAGGAGATACGCAGTATTTT.

This clone was detected once. This chain uses TRBV28 with TRBJ1-3; 9 positions match TRBD1. Germline CDR1 is MDHEN and CDR2 is SYDVKM. J lost 0 bases, V lost 3 bases, and 15 bases had no gene match. CDR3 size: 20 residues. The CDR3 loop is CASSLDPARTGEHSGNTIYF. In DNA form, the CDR3 reads TGTGCCAGCAGTTTGGACCCCGCCCGGACAGGGGAACACTCTGGAAACACCATATATTTT.

The rearrangement links TRBV28 to TRBJ2-3; D possibly corresponds to TRBD2 (5 bases). There are 14 residues in the CDR3. Germline CDR1 MDHEN, CDR2 SYDVKM. The V end was cut by 6 bases, the J end by 2 bases, with 12 bases between. The CDR3 spells CASSPGLITDTQYF. In DNA, the CDR3 is TGTGCCAGCAGCCCTGGACTCATCACAGATACGCAGTATTTT.

The rearrangement joins TRBV6-5 to TRBJ1-3; D is undetermined. V dropped 0 bases and J dropped 1 base, with 4 bases sitting between them. The CDR3 runs to 14 residues. Germline loops: CDR1 MNHEY, CDR2 SVGAGI. CDR3 DNA: TGTGCCAGCAGTTACTCCAGGTCTGGAAACACCATATATTTT. The encoded protein is CASSYSRSGNTIYF.

The CDR3 reads CASSSTSTRPSGTYEQYF. DNA for the CDR3: TGTGCCAGCAGCTCAACTTCCACCCGGCCCTCAGGCACCTACGAGCAGTACTTC. The J gene is TRBJ2-7, the V gene TRBV7-9, with D hard to call. CDR3 length: 18 residues. Germline V lookup: CDR1 SEHNR, CDR2 FQNEAQ (reference sequence). Trimming took 4 bases from V and 2 from J, leaving 24 bases between them.

The chain carries TRBV28 and TRBJ1-2, with 7 bases fitting TRBD1. Germline V CDR1 and CDR2: MDHEN, SYDVKM. This CDR3 contains 14 residues. Germline trimming cut 3 bases from V and 3 bases from J; bases unmatched to any gene: 4. The CDR3 loop reads CASSLLGQDYGYTF. The CDR3 region has the DNA TGTGCCAGCAGTTTGTTAGGACAGGACTATGGCTACACCTTC.

This clone was detected once. The chain is built from TRBV5-1 and TRBJ2-7; the match to TRBD2 covers 15 bases. The CDR3 is 16 amino acids. After removal of 4 bases from V and 6 bases from J, the junction contained 8 bases not matched to a gene. Per germline, CDR1 SGHRS and CDR2 YFSETQ. The CDR3, as DNA: TGCGCCAGCAGCGTCGGACTAGCGGGAGGGCCGGGCGAGCAGTACTTC. Translation gives CASSVGLAGGPGEQYF.

The chain links TRBV5-1 to TRBJ2-1; D is possibly TRBD2 (5 bases). V was shortened by 4 bases and J by 6 bases, with 11 bases between the two germline ends. The CDR3 runs 13 residues. Per the germline V gene, CDR1 is SGHRS and CDR2 is YFSETQ. CDR3 region: CASSPRELNEQFF. The CDR3, as DNA: TGCGCCAGCAGCCCAAGGGAGCTCAATGAGCAGTTCTTC.

This clone has more than one count but fewer than ten. The chain links TRBV6-2 or TRBV6-3 to TRBJ2-7; TRBD2 is a possible D gene (6 bases). The germline V and J ends were trimmed by 2 bases and 2 bases, with 13 bases remaining between them. Looked up from germline, CDR1 is MNHEY and CDR2 is SVGEGT. The CDR3 contains 15 residues. The CDR3 nucleotides are TGTGCCAGCAGTTACACGGCTAGCGAACCCTACGAGCAGTACTTC. Protein: CASSYTASEPYEQYF.

The chain joins TRBV3-1 (or the pseudogene TRBV3-2) to TRBJ2-1; no definite D call. Trimming removed 1 base at V and 14 bases at J, with 9 bases between. The CDR3 loop spans 11 amino acids. The germline V gene has CDR1 LGHDT and CDR2 YNNKEL (reference sequence). CDR3 protein: CASSQVGFKFF. CDR3 DNA sequence: TGTGCCAGCAGCCAAGTGGGCTTCAAGTTCTTC.

Details on this clone: Other DNA sequences in the sample encode the same CDR3. The chain carries TRBV2 and TRBJ1-3, with a tentative D call TRBD1 (5 bases). The CDR3 runs 12 residues. CDR1 and CDR2 from the germline V gene are SNHLY and FYNNEI. Trimming stripped 8 bases from V and 2 bases from J, with 7 bases between. The DNA of the CDR3 is TGTGCCAGCCGGGGGGCTGGAAACACCATATATTTT. This sequence encodes CASRGAGNTIYF.

The chain uses TRBV10-3 and TRBJ1-4, with D possibly being TRBD1 (6 bases). Germline V gene data show CDR1 as ENHRY and CDR2 as SYGVKD. The CDR3 totals 13 residues. V was clipped by 10 bases and J by 8 bases, with 17 bases between them. The CDR3, as DNA: TGTGCCAGCTCTGTCGGACAGTTCGAAAAACTGTTTTTT. Amino acids: CASSVGQFEKLFF.

This rearrangement joins TRBV18 to TRBJ2-1; 14 bases line up with TRBD2. The CDR3 contains 21 residues. V lost 5 bases, J lost 8 bases, and 23 bases stayed unmatched. Germline V gene lookup returns CDR1 KGHSH and CDR2 LQKENI. The CDR3 DNA reads TGTGCCAGCTCAGTCAGGGGACTGACCGAGGGACTAGCGGGAGTCGTATATGAGCAGTTCTTC. It encodes CASSVRGLTEGLAGVVYEQFF.

The V call is TRBV3-1 (or the pseudogene TRBV3-2), the J call TRBJ2-1, with 9 nucleotides matching TRBD2. This CDR3 has 14 amino acids. Unmatched junction bases numbered 5, after V lost 1 base and J lost 10 bases. CDR1 and CDR2 from the germline V gene are LGHDT and YNNKEL (reference sequence). The CDR3 sequence is CASSQGVLAGEQFF. Written as DNA, the CDR3 is TGTGCCAGCAGCCAAGGGGTCCTAGCGGGGGAGCAGTTCTTC.

The rearrangement joins TRBV6-5 to TRBJ2-7; 11 bases are a match to TRBD1. Per the germline V gene, CDR1 is MNHEY and CDR2 is SVGAGI. The CDR3 extends over 15 amino acids. V shed 4 bases and J 4 bases; nucleotides not matched to a gene: 6. The CDR3 loop reads CASSSWGQGDYEQYF. The CDR3 DNA follows: TGTGCCAGCAGTTCCTGGGGACAGGGGGATTACGAGCAGTACTTC.

This clone was observed a handful of times. This chain uses TRBV6-5 with TRBJ2-3, with 9 bases that match TRBD1. The CDR3 loop spans 14 amino acids. V was pared by 4 bases and J by 3 bases, with 2 bases of the junction left unmatched. The germline V gene has CDR1 MNHEY and CDR2 SVGAGI. The CDR3 DNA follows: TGTGCCAGCAGTTGGACAGGGGTGACAGATACGCAGTATTTT. It yields the protein CASSWTGVTDTQYF.